The 17 T cell receptor beta chains below all came from one sample that was sequenced in a study of PD-1 blockade in classical Hodgkin lymphoma. Method: immunoSEQ multiplex PCR; TCRdb's copy keeps in-frame clones and lacks some. The profile covers about 45,000 clones, with around 76% appearing a single time and under 3.5% taken by the ten largest. Brentuximab vedotin exposure varied among the patients, all of whom had relapsed after autologous stem cell transplantation. This sample comprised peripheral blood mononuclear cells (PBMCs), obtained before the second cycle of nivolumab. Source of these receptors: a human donor with classical Hodgkin lymphoma.

V gene TRBV15 combines with J gene TRBJ1-4; 8 nucleotides agree with TRBD1. The CDR3 is 16 residues long. V lost 2 bases and J lost 5; bases outside the gene matches: 7. Germline V gene sequence: CDR1 LNHNV, CDR2 YYDKDF (reference sequence). CDR3 DNA sequence: TGTGCCACCAGCAGACTCCCGGGACAGGAGAATGAAAAACTGTTTTTT. This sequence encodes CATSRLPGQENEKLFF. The entire variable domain, with the rest obtained from reference TRBV15 and TRBJ1-4, is as follows: DAMVIQNPRYQVTQFGKPVTLSCSQTLNHNVMYWYQQKSSQAPKLLFHYYDKDFNNEADTPDNFQSRRPNTSFCFLDIRSPGLGDTAMYLCATSRLPGQENEKLFFGSGTQLSVL.

The V and J genes are TRBV4-1 and TRBJ1-6; D is perhaps TRBD1 (6 bases). The CDR3 has 16 residues. CDR1 is MGHRA, CDR2 YSYEKL, per germline. V was pared by 3 bases and J by 6 bases, with 15 bases between. The CDR3 spells CASSQDRGYPNSPLHF. DNA for the CDR3: TGCGCCAGCAGCCAGGACAGAGGTTACCCTAATTCACCCCTCCACTTT.

This clone has just a few counts. The rearrangement uses TRBV29-1 and TRBJ2-1, with 11 bases lining up with TRBD2. The CDR3 runs 15 residues. V trimming: 6 bases; J trimming: 4 bases; junction bases outside the gene matches: 8. From germline, CDR1 is SQVTM and CDR2 ANQGSEA. The CDR3 region is CSVETLAGGYNEQFF. The CDR3 region has the DNA TGCAGCGTCGAAACTCTAGCGGGAGGTTACAATGAGCAGTTCTTC.

This chain uses TRBV7-9 with TRBJ1-2, with D hard to call. The CDR3 is made up of 14 amino acids. Trimming removed 4 bases at V and 2 bases at J, with 11 bases between. The germline V gene has CDR1 SEHNR and CDR2 FQNEAQ (reference sequence). For the CDR3, the DNA is TGTGCCAGCAGCTCTCACCGGGGAAACTATGGCTACACCTTC. It codes for CASSSHRGNYGYTF. Looking up the rest from reference TRBV7-9 and TRBJ1-2 gives the full variable domain: DTGVSQNPRHKITKRGQNVTFRCDPISEHNRLYWYRQTLGQGPEFLTYFQNEAQLEKSRLLSDRFSAERPKGSFSTLEIQRTEQGDSAMYLCASSSHRGNYGYTFGSGTRLTVV.

This chain joins TRBV6-1 and TRBJ1-2; D not certain. CDR1 is MNHNS and CDR2 is SASEGT in the germline V gene. The CDR3 extends over 14 amino acids. Trimming removed 7 bases at V and 0 bases at J, with 12 bases between. The CDR3 sequence is CASIKTQANYGYTF. The CDR3 coding sequence is TGTGCCAGCATTAAGACGCAAGCTAACTATGGCTACACCTTC.

The chain couples TRBV7-9 to TRBJ2-3, with 10 positions matching TRBD2. V shed 2 bases and J 4 bases; nucleotides not matched to a gene: 6. The CDR3 contains 16 residues. In germline, CDR1 is SEHNR, CDR2 FQNEAQ (reference sequence). The CDR3 is CASSLSASGRADTQYF. CDR3 DNA: TGTGCCAGCAGCTTATCTGCTAGCGGGAGAGCAGATACGCAGTATTTT.

The chain uses TRBV2 and TRBJ2-2; no reliable D call. The length of the CDR3 is 16 residues. Trimming took 2 bases from V and 7 from J, leaving 17 bases between them. Germline CDR1 reads SNHLY; CDR2 reads FYNNEI. The CDR3 nucleotides read TGTGCCAGCAGTGAAAGACTGGCCAGGTTTGGCGGGGAGCTGTTTTTT. Its protein is CASSERLARFGGELFF. Full variable domain (remainder filled in from reference TRBV2 and TRBJ2-2): EPEVTQTPSHQVTQMGQEVILRCVPISNHLYFYWYRQILGQKVEFLVSFYNNEISEKSEIFDDQFSVERPDGSNFTLKIRSTKLEDSAMYFCASSERLARFGGELFFGEGSRLTVL.

The genes are TRBV15 and TRBJ2-3; D gene unclear. There are 13 residues in the CDR3. Germline assignment: CDR1 LNHNV and CDR2 YYDKDF (reference sequence). V lost 6 bases and J 0 bases, leaving 7 bases between the germline ends. The DNA for the CDR3 is TGTGCCACCAGAGGAGATAGCACAGATACGCAGTATTTT. Protein product: CATRGDSTDTQYF.

The V and J genes are TRBV2 and TRBJ2-7; D not resolved. Trimming stripped 10 bases from V and 3 bases from J, with 7 bases between. This CDR3 has 10 amino acids. CDR1 and CDR2 from the germline V gene are SNHLY and FYNNEI. The CDR3 DNA sequence: TGTGCCACCCGTCTCTACGAGCAGTACTTC. Residues: CATRLYEQYF. The entire variable domain, with the rest obtained from reference TRBV2 and TRBJ2-7, is as follows: EPEVTQTPSHQVTQMGQEVILRCVPISNHLYFYWYRQILGQKVEFLVSFYNNEISEKSEIFDDQFSVERPDGSNFTLKIRSTKLEDSAMYFCATRLYEQYFGPGTRLTVT.

This clone was counted a few times. The gene calls are TRBV6-5 and TRBJ2-7; D possibly corresponds to TRBD1 (6 bases). V was clipped by 5 bases and J by 2 bases, with 10 bases between them. Germline values: CDR1 MNHEY, CDR2 SVGAGI. The length of the CDR3 is 13 residues. CDR3 in amino acids: CASSGGETYEQYF. The CDR3 DNA follows: TGTGCCAGCAGTGGGGGCGAAACCTACGAGCAGTACTTC.

This chain joins TRBV28 and TRBJ1-5; TRBD1 agrees at 7 bases. V shed 3 bases, J shed 0 bases, and the junction held 11 bases outside the gene matches. Per germline, CDR1 MDHEN and CDR2 SYDVKM. The CDR3 totals 18 residues. This CDR3 reads CASSFIGRGEFSNQPQHF. In DNA form, the CDR3 reads TGTGCCAGCAGTTTCATAGGCAGGGGGGAATTTAGCAATCAGCCCCAGCATTTT. The whole variable domain, filled in from reference TRBV28 and TRBJ1-5, reads DVKVTQSSRYLVKRTGEKVFLECVQDMDHENMFWYRQDPGLGLRLIYFSYDVKMKEKGDIPEGYSVSREKKERFSLILESASTNQTSMYLCASSFIGRGEFSNQPQHFGDGTRLSIL.

The chain joins TRBV9 to TRBJ2-7, with D possibly being TRBD1 (6 bases). Trimming stripped 0 bases from V and 3 bases from J, with 13 bases between. From germline, CDR1 is SGDLS and CDR2 YYNGEE. This CDR3 contains 15 residues. Here the CDR3 reads CASSVDPTGYYEQYF. CDR3 DNA sequence: TGTGCCAGCAGCGTAGATCCGACAGGATACTACGAGCAGTACTTC.

The chain employs TRBV7-2 and TRBJ2-7; D not certain. The V gene's germline CDR1 is SGHTA and CDR2 FQGNSA. The CDR3 extends over 16 amino acids. Trimming stripped 1 base from V and 0 bases from J, with 13 bases between. The CDR3 protein is CASSLDTRMFSYEQYF. CDR3 DNA: TGTGCCAGCAGCTTAGATACGAGGATGTTCTCCTACGAGCAGTACTTC.

The genes are TRBV6-6 and TRBJ1-2; D is unresolved. This CDR3 has 14 residues. Trimming removed 6 bases at V and 7 bases at J, with 18 bases between. CDR1 and CDR2 from the germline V gene are MNHNY and SVGAGI (reference sequence). The CDR3 spells CASSLDRNSAGYTF. The CDR3 bases are TGTGCCAGCAGCCTGGACCGGAATAGCGCTGGCTACACCTTC.

The genes are TRBV7-2 and TRBJ1-2; 9 positions match TRBD1. The CDR3 is 13 residues long. Germline V gene data show CDR1 as SGHTA and CDR2 as FQGNSA. V gave up 5 bases and J gave up 10 bases; unmatched junction bases: 8. This CDR3 is CASSRDRVSDYTF. The CDR3 bases are TGTGCCAGCAGCCGGGACAGGGTCTCTGACTACACCTTC.

The rearrangement joins TRBV10-3 to TRBJ2-7, with 7 bases identical to TRBD1. This CDR3 is 14 amino acids long. The germline V gene encodes CDR1 ENHRY and CDR2 SYGVKD. After removal of 5 bases from V and 3 bases from J, the junction contained 7 bases not matched to a gene. Written as DNA, the CDR3 is TGTGCCATCAGTTTGTGGGCAGGGGGCTACGAGCAGTACTTC. As protein: CAISLWAGGYEQYF.

This clone was observed a handful of times. The chain uses TRBV9 and TRBJ1-2; 8 bases align to TRBD1. The CDR3 spans 14 residues. With 4 bases clipped from V and 6 bases from J, the junction kept 8 bases outside the gene matches. Germline V gene data show CDR1 as SGDLS and CDR2 as YYNGEE. CDR3 protein: CASSPRTGWDGYTF. As DNA, the CDR3 is TGTGCCAGCAGCCCCCGGACAGGGTGGGATGGCTACACCTTC.